Listed here are 18 T cell receptor beta chains from one sample, sequenced in a study of beta chain features in type 1 diabetes. Of the isolated RNA, all was reverse transcribed, and so the sequenced material was expressed TCRB transcripts. Assay: immunoSEQ multiplex PCR; the TCRdb copy retains only in-frame clones and omits some. The repertoire holds hundreds of thousands of clones, over 8.5% seen once, with around 0.031% in the top ten. Material: naive CD4+ T cells from blood. All receptors derive from a young woman in good health.

This clone was recorded a few times. The V and J genes are TRBV30 and TRBJ1-2; possibly TRBD1 for D (5 bases). Trimming stripped 1 base from V and 9 bases from J, with 12 bases between. CDR3 length: 12 residues. Per the germline V gene, CDR1 is GTSNPN and CDR2 is SVGIG (reference sequence). DNA for the CDR3: TGTGCCTGGAGTGGGGGGACTGGGCGCTACACCTTC. Residues: CAWSGGTGRYTF. Together with reference TRBV30 and TRBJ1-2, the CDR3 gives the full variable domain: SQTIHQWPATLVQPVGSPLSLECTVEGTSNPNLYWYRQAAGRGLQLLFYSVGIGQISSEVPQNLSASRPQDRQFILSSKKLLLSDSGFYLCAWSGGTGRYTFGSGTRLTVV.

A few counts support this clone. The chain combines TRBV5-1 with TRBJ1-2; D is undetermined. The germline CDR1 and CDR2 sequences are SGHRS and YFSETQ. V lost 0 bases to trimming and J lost 4 bases, with 10 bases between them. The CDR3 loop spans 14 amino acids. This chain's CDR3 is CASSLGKEGYGYTF. In DNA form, the CDR3 reads TGCGCCAGCAGCTTGGGTAAAGAGGGCTATGGCTACACCTTC.

The chain has TRBV6-1 and TRBJ1-6, with 10 bases matching TRBD1. Losses at the gene ends were 7 bases for V and 9 bases for J; bases not matched to a gene: 6. The CDR3 loop spans 14 amino acids. Germline V lookup: CDR1 MNHNS, CDR2 SASEGT. DNA of the CDR3: TGTGCCAGCAACTACCGGGACAGGGGTTCACCCCTCCACTTT. It is translated as CASNYRDRGSPLHF.

The chain joins TRBV2 to TRBJ1-2; D might be TRBD1 (6 bases). Germline lookup yields CDR1 SNHLY and CDR2 FYNNEI. CDR3 size: 13 residues. With 3 bases removed from V and 8 bases from J, the gap between germline ends came to 13 bases. CDR3 loop: CASSDGRGRGYTF. The CDR3 coding sequence is TGTGCCAGCAGTGACGGCAGGGGACGAGGCTACACCTTC.

The CDR3 region has the DNA TGCGCCAGCAGCTTGGTGACAGGGGCCTTGAATGACGAGCAGTACTTC. Translating it yields CASSLVTGALNDEQYF. The V call is TRBV5-1, the J call TRBJ2-7; 8 bases agree with TRBD1. The CDR3 consists of 16 residues. The J segment lost 5 bases and the V segment lost 0 bases, leaving 10 bases of the junction unmatched. CDR1 is SGHRS and CDR2 is YFSETQ in the germline V gene.

The sample holds a few counts of this clone. This chain uses TRBV7-2 with TRBJ2-7; D is uncertain. The CDR3 length is 13 residues. V was pared by 0 bases and J by 4 bases, with 7 bases between. CDR1 is SGHTA, CDR2 FQGNSA, per germline. The DNA of the CDR3 is TGTGCCAGCAGCTTAGCGGTTACATACGAGCAGTACTTC. It codes for CASSLAVTYEQYF.

This clone was observed a few times. The CDR3 loop reads CASSDSGGYNEQFF. CDR3 in DNA: TGTGCCAGCAGTGACTCCGGAGGATACAATGAGCAGTTCTTC. V and J are TRBV6-4 and TRBJ2-1; TRBD2 is a possible D gene (5 bases). Germline V lookup: CDR1 MRHNA, CDR2 SNTAGT. The CDR3 is made up of 14 amino acids. V lost 0 bases, J lost 4 bases, and 7 bases lay in between.

This clone was seen more than once but under ten times. CDR3 sequence: CASSKERLAVEEQYF. CDR3 DNA sequence: TGTGCCAGCAGCAAAGAACGACTAGCCGTGGAGGAGCAGTACTTC. The genes are TRBV21-1 and TRBJ2-7; TRBD2, the table's D call, was not compared with the DNA. TRBV21-1 is an annotated pseudogene. The CDR3 loop spans 15 amino acids.

This clone was seen only a few times. This chain links TRBV27 with TRBJ2-7, with 9 bases fitting TRBD1. Germline V lookup: CDR1 MNHEY, CDR2 SMNVEV (reference sequence). V shed 2 bases and J 3 bases; nucleotides not matched to a gene: 5. This CDR3 contains 15 residues. CDR3 nucleotides: TGTGCCAGCAGTTTAACCGGGACAGGGAACTACGAGCAGTACTTC. It codes for CASSLTGTGNYEQYF.

This clone was recorded a few times. The J gene is TRBJ1-2, the V gene TRBV6-5; unclear D gene. V lost 8 bases, J lost 8 bases, and 15 bases lay in between. This CDR3 is 12 amino acids long. Germline CDR1 MNHEY, CDR2 SVGAGI. The CDR3 protein is CASGGGLRGYTF. The DNA for the CDR3 is TGTGCCAGCGGCGGAGGGTTGAGGGGCTACACCTTC.

This clone was seen only a few times. The chain joins TRBV9 to TRBJ2-5, with D possibly TRBD1 on 6 matching bases. The CDR3 length is 16 residues. V lost 0 bases, J lost 4 bases, and 16 bases lay in between. Germline values: CDR1 SGDLS, CDR2 YYNGEE. The CDR3 DNA sequence: TGTGCCAGCAGCGTAGGGGCAGGACAGAGTGGAGAGACCCAGTACTTC. It encodes CASSVGAGQSGETQYF.

Only a few counts were recorded for this clone. The rearrangement links TRBV19 to TRBJ1-2, with D hard to call. V was trimmed by 5 bases and J by 4 bases, leaving 11 bases between them. There are 13 residues in the CDR3. Germline values: CDR1 LNHDA, CDR2 SQIVND (reference sequence). CDR3 in DNA: TGTGCCAGTAGTGTCAGTAACCTCTATGGCTACACCTTC. It yields the protein CASSVSNLYGYTF.

This clone occurred a few times. The V gene is TRBV12-5, the J gene TRBJ2-7; D remains ambiguous. Germline-derived CDR1 and CDR2 are LGHNT and FRNRAP. This CDR3 region has 12 residues. Trimming removed 2 bases at V and 6 bases at J, with 8 bases between. The chain's CDR3 is CASGLPPGEQYF. Here the CDR3 DNA reads TGTGCTAGTGGTTTGCCCCCGGGCGAGCAGTACTTC.

The gene calls are TRBV27 and TRBJ1-1; D remains unclear. CDR3 length: 16 residues. The V gene's germline CDR1 is MNHEY and CDR2 SMNVEV (reference sequence). Trimming left V 2 bases short and J 2 bases short, with 15 bases between. As DNA, the CDR3 is TGTGCCAGCAGTTTAAGGAAGGCAGTACTAAACACTGAAGCTTTCTTT. This translates into CASSLRKAVLNTEAFF.

The chain recombines TRBV11-2 with TRBJ1-1; the D gene is possibly TRBD1 (5 bases). Germline V gene sequence: CDR1 SGHAT, CDR2 FQNNGV. Trimming removed 7 bases at V and 5 bases at J, with 11 bases between. The CDR3 consists of 12 residues. CDR3 in amino acids: CASTQGRTEAFF. The CDR3 region has the DNA TGTGCCAGCACCCAGGGAAGGACTGAAGCTTTCTTT.

This clone was seen repeatedly, ten times or more. The chain links TRBV30 to TRBJ1-1; 8 nucleotides line up with TRBD1. CDR3 length: 15 amino acids. Trimming took 2 bases from V and 2 from J; bases not matched to a gene: 7. Germline V lookup: CDR1 GTSNPN, CDR2 SVGIG (reference sequence). The CDR3 region has the DNA TGTGCCTGGAGTCGGCCGGGACAGGTTAACACTGAAGCTTTCTTT. Its translation is CAWSRPGQVNTEAFF.

The chain carries TRBV7-2 and TRBJ2-7; tentatively, D is TRBD1 (6 bases). The CDR3 loop spans 15 amino acids. Trimming shortened V by 4 bases and J by 3 bases, and 16 bases separated the two germline ends. Germline V gene data show CDR1 as SGHTA and CDR2 as FQGNSA. The CDR3: CASSSVAGQSYEQYF. The CDR3 DNA reads TGTGCCAGCAGCTCCGTGGCCGGACAGAGCTACGAGCAGTACTTC.

This chain links TRBV7-8 with TRBJ2-2; 7 bases map to TRBD2. Per the germline V gene, CDR1 is SGHVS and CDR2 is FQNEAQ. CDR3 length equals 17 residues. Trimming cost V 5 bases and J 4 bases; bases outside gene matches: 13. The CDR3 DNA reads TGTGCCAGCAGCAGAATGGTAGCGGGCCACGGCACCGGGGAGCTGTTTTTT. Its protein is CASSRMVAGHGTGELFF.